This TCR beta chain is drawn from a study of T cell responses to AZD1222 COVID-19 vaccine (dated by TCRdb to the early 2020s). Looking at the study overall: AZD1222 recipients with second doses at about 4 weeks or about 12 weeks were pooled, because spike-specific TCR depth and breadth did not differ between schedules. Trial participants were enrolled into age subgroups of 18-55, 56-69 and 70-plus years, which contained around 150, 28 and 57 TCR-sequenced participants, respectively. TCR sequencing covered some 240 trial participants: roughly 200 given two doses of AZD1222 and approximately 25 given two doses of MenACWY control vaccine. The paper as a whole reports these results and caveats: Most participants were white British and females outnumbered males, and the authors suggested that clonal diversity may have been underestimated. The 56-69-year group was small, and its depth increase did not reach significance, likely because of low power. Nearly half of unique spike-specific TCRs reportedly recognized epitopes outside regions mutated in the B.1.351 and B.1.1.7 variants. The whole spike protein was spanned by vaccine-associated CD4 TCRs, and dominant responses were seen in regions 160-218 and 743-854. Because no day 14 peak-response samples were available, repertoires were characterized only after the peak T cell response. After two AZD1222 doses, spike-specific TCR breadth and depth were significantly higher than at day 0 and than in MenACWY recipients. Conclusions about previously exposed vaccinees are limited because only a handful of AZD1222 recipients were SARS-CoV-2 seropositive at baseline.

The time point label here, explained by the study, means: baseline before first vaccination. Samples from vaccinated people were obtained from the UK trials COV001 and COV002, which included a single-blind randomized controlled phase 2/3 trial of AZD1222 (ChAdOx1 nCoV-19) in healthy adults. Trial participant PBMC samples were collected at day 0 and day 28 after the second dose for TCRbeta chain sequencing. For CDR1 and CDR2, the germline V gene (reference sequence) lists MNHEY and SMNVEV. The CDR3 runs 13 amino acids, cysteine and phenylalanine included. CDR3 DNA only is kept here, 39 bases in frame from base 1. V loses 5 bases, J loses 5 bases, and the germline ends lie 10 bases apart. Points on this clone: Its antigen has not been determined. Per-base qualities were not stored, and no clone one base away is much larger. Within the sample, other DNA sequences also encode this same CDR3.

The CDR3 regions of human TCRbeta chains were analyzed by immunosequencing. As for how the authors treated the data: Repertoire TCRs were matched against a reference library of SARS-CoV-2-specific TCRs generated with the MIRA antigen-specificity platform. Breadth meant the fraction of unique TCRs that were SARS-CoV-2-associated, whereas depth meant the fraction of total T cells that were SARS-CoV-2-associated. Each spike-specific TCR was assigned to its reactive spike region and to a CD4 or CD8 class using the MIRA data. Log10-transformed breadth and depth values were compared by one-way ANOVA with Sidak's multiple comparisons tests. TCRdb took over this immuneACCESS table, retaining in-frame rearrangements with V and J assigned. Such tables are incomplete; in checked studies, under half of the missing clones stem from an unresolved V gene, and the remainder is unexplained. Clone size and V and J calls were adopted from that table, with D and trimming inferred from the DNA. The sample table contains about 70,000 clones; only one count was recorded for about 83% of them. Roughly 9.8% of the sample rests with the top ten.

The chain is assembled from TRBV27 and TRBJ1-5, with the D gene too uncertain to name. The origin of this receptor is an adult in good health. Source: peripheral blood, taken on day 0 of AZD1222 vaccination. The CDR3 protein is CASSLQGHQPQHF. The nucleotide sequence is TGTGCCAGCAGTCTCCAAGGCCATCAGCCCCAGCATTTT.